These 27 T cell receptor beta chains were sequenced from one sample in a study of T cell responses to AZD1222 COVID-19 vaccine. Sequencing used immunoSEQ multiplex PCR; TCRdb keeps in-frame clones, though not all of them. The sample holds about 110,000 clones; 88% are singletons and the top ten take around 1.6%. Sequences were derived from peripheral blood, sampled on day 0 of AZD1222 vaccination. These receptor sequences come from an adult in good health.

About this clone: This same CDR3 is encoded by further DNA sequences in the sample. The V and J genes are TRBV5-1 and TRBJ1-1; 11 nucleotides align to TRBD1. J gave up 5 bases and V 3 bases, and 3 bases lay outside the gene matches. Germline V gene data show CDR1 as SGHRS and CDR2 as YFSETQ. This CDR3 is built from 14 residues. The CDR3 is CASSSDRGPTEAFF. The CDR3 bases are TGCGCCAGCAGCTCGGACAGGGGGCCGACTGAAGCTTTCTTT.

This sequence joins TRBV21-1 and TRBJ2-7; the DNA was not compared with TRBD2, the D call given in the table. TRBV21-1 is labeled a pseudogene. This CDR3 comprises 18 residues. DNA for the CDR3: TGTGCCAGCAGCAAAGCTGGGTGGAGGTCCGGACTCAACCCCTGGCGGTACTTC. Its translation is CASSKAGWRSGLNPWRYF.

The chain is built from TRBV3-1 (or the pseudogene TRBV3-2) and TRBJ1-1; D remains unclear. CDR1 and CDR2 from the germline V gene are LGHDT and YNNKEL (reference sequence). The V end lost 1 base, the J end lost 7 bases, and 4 bases lay between the germline ends. The CDR3 is made up of 11 amino acids. The CDR3 DNA is TGTGCCAGCAGCCAAGGGGATGAAGCTTTCTTT. It codes for CASSQGDEAFF.

The chain employs TRBV30 and TRBJ1-2; 9 bases align to TRBD1. This CDR3 has 14 residues. V shed 2 bases and J 8 bases; nucleotides not matched to a gene: 9. Per the germline V gene, CDR1 is GTSNPN and CDR2 is SVGIG (reference sequence). The CDR3 sequence: CAWSPDRGINGYTF. DNA for the CDR3: TGTGCCTGGAGTCCGGACAGGGGCATAAACGGCTACACCTTC.

The gene calls are TRBV11-3 and TRBJ1-1; D remains unclear. V was shortened by 1 base and J by 10 bases, with 13 bases between the two germline ends. The CDR3 has 13 amino acids. Germline V CDR1 and CDR2: SGHNT, YENEEA. DNA for the CDR3: TGTGCCAGCAGCTTAGGACCTGGAGAGGGAGCTTTCTTT. It translates to CASSLGPGEGAFF. Full variable domain (missing parts from reference TRBV11-3 and TRBJ1-1): EAGVVQSPRYKIIEKKQPVAFWCNPISGHNTLYWYLQNLGQGPELLIRYENEEAVDDSQLPKDRFSAERLKGVDSTLKIQPAELGDSAVYLCASSLGPGEGAFFGQGTRLTVV.

This clone showed up just once. The chain has TRBV5-8 and TRBJ1-5; 8 bases are a match to TRBD1. Germline V gene sequence: CDR1 SGHTS, CDR2 YDEGEE. The trim removed 0 bases at V and 8 bases at J, leaving 4 bases unmatched. This CDR3 has 14 residues. The CDR3 DNA follows: TGTGCCAGCAGCTTGGCAGGGGGCAGGGAGCCCCAGCATTTT. Protein: CASSLAGGREPQHF.

The chain uses TRBV2 and TRBJ2-7, with D unclear. The CDR3 is made up of 11 amino acids. The V end lost 7 bases, the J end lost 3 bases, and 7 bases lay between the germline ends. Per the germline V gene, CDR1 is SNHLY and CDR2 is FYNNEI. CDR3 in amino acids: CASTALYEQYF. The CDR3 DNA is TGTGCCAGCACCGCCCTCTACGAGCAGTACTTC.

The V call is TRBV29-1, the J call TRBJ1-3; weak D call: TRBD1 (5 bases). V was shortened by 4 bases and J by 2 bases, with 9 bases between the two germline ends. The CDR3 sequence is 13 residues long. CDR1 and CDR2 (germline): SQVTM, ANQGSEA. The DNA for the CDR3 is TGCAGCGTTGGACAGCTTACTGGAAACACCATATATTTT. This sequence encodes CSVGQLTGNTIYF.

The rearrangement links TRBV5-1 to TRBJ1-1; no firm D call. The V and J ends lost 1 base and 4 bases respectively, with 11 bases between them. CDR1 and CDR2 (germline): SGHRS, YFSETQ. The CDR3 is 14 residues long. This CDR3 reads CASSLSGPVTEAFF. In DNA, the CDR3 is TGCGCCAGCAGCTTGTCAGGCCCTGTCACTGAAGCTTTCTTT.

V and J are TRBV10-1 and TRBJ1-1, with D hard to call. The V gene's germline CDR1 is WNHNN and CDR2 SYGVQD (reference sequence). The length of the CDR3 is 11 residues. Trimming removed 3 bases from V and 7 bases from J, with 6 bases in between. The CDR3 region is CASSDGHEAFF. For the CDR3, the DNA is TGCGCCAGCAGTGACGGGCATGAAGCTTTCTTT.

CDR3: CASSSGTGYQPQHF. CDR3 nucleotide sequence: TGTGCCAGCAGTTCCGGGACAGGGTATCAGCCCCAGCATTTT. This chain joins TRBV27 and TRBJ1-5; TRBD1 matches 9 bases. The CDR3 length is 14 residues. Germline V CDR1 and CDR2: MNHEY, SMNVEV (reference sequence). J gave up 5 bases and V 4 bases, and 3 bases lay outside the gene matches.

The V and J genes are TRBV12-3 or TRBV12-4 and TRBJ1-5; no firm D call. Deletions cut 3 bases from V and 5 bases from J, with 8 bases between. This CDR3 is 13 amino acids long. The CDR3 DNA reads as TGTGCCAGCAGTTTTCGCGGGGATCAGCCCCAGCATTTT. Protein sequence: CASSFRGDQPQHF.

The J gene is TRBJ1-4, the V gene TRBV4-1, with 10 positions matching TRBD1. With V trimmed by 3 bases and J by 8 bases, 6 bases remained unmatched. The CDR3 consists of 15 residues. The germline CDR1 and CDR2 sequences are MGHRA and YSYEKL. The CDR3 loop reads CASSHGTGVEEKLFF. Written as DNA, the CDR3 is TGCGCCAGCAGCCACGGGACAGGGGTGGAAGAAAAACTGTTTTTT.

J is TRBJ1-4 and V is TRBV12-5, with a weak D call TRBD1 (5 bases). V lost 6 bases and J lost 2, with 13 bases in between. The germline CDR1 and CDR2 sequences are LGHNT and FRNRAP. CDR3 length: 15 amino acids. CDR3 in amino acids: CASGSRGATNEKLFF. CDR3 sequence (DNA): TGTGCTAGTGGGTCTAGAGGGGCGACTAATGAAAAACTGTTTTTT. Drawing the rest from reference TRBV12-5 and TRBJ1-4, the complete variable domain is DARVTQTPRHKVTEMGQEVTMRCQPILGHNTVFWYRQTMMQGLELLAYFRNRAPLDDSGMPKDRFSAEMPDATLATLKIQPSEPRDSAVYFCASGSRGATNEKLFFGSGTQLSVL.

V is TRBV5-5 and J is TRBJ2-7, with D possibly TRBD2 on 6 matching bases. The CDR3 is 14 amino acids. V shed 2 bases and J shed 2 bases, with 11 bases lying between them. Germline V gene data show CDR1 as SGHKS and CDR2 as YYEKEE (reference sequence). The CDR3 coding sequence is TGTGCCAGCAGCTTCGGGGGACCACCCTACGAGCAGTACTTC. Amino acids: CASSFGGPPYEQYF.

V and J are TRBV2 and TRBJ1-2; D is possibly TRBD1 (5 bases). V lost 3 bases and J lost 2, with 7 bases in between. This CDR3 contains 13 residues. Germline CDR1 reads SNHLY; CDR2 reads FYNNEI. The CDR3 loop reads CASSDRENYGYTF. DNA of the CDR3: TGTGCCAGCAGTGACAGGGAGAACTATGGCTACACCTTC.

CDR3 nucleotide sequence: TGTGCCAGCTCAGACAGGACAGGGAACACTGAAGCTTTCTTT. Amino acid sequence: CASSDRTGNTEAFF. The gene calls are TRBV18 and TRBJ1-1; 7 bases line up with TRBD1. Germline lookup yields CDR1 KGHSH and CDR2 LQKENI. V was clipped by 5 bases and J by 1 base; unmatched bases: 4. The CDR3 totals 14 residues.

This clone was observed once. The rearrangement uses TRBV7-9 and TRBJ2-7, with D unclear. CDR3 length equals 13 residues. Per germline, CDR1 SEHNR and CDR2 FQNEAQ (reference sequence). V lost 7 bases, J lost 4 bases, and 14 bases lay in between. CDR3 protein: CASTSQATYEQYF. In nucleotides, the CDR3 is TGTGCCAGCACCTCTCAGGCGACGTACGAGCAGTACTTC.

This clone was counted a single time. V is TRBV27 and J is TRBJ1-6, with 8 positions matching TRBD1. After removal of 1 base from V and 4 bases from J, the junction contained 9 bases not matched to a gene. CDR3 size: 18 residues. Germline CDR1 MNHEY, CDR2 SMNVEV (reference sequence). The CDR3 spells CASSLFSDRELYNSPLHF. DNA of the CDR3: TGTGCCAGCAGTTTATTCTCGGACAGGGAACTTTATAATTCACCCCTCCACTTT.

This clone appeared once. V is TRBV15 and J is TRBJ2-2; a weak D match, TRBD2 (6 bases). CDR1 and CDR2 (germline): LNHNV, YYDKDF (reference sequence). This CDR3 contains 16 residues. The germline V and J ends were trimmed by 6 bases and 2 bases, with 16 bases remaining between them. CDR3 protein: CATSPRGGTNTGELFF. CDR3 sequence (DNA): TGTGCCACCAGTCCTAGGGGAGGAACCAACACCGGGGAGCTGTTTTTT.

The chain has TRBV19 and TRBJ2-2; a possible D gene is TRBD1 (5 bases). This CDR3 has 15 residues. Germline V gene data show CDR1 as LNHDA and CDR2 as SQIVND (reference sequence). V lost 3 bases and J 0 bases, leaving 8 bases between the germline ends. CDR3 amino acids: CASSIIRANTGELFF. The DNA for the CDR3 is TGTGCCAGTAGTATTATCAGGGCGAACACCGGGGAGCTGTTTTTT.

This chain uses TRBV5-1 with TRBJ2-5; the match to TRBD1 covers 8 bases. Germline loops: CDR1 SGHRS, CDR2 YFSETQ. The trim removed 2 bases at V and 4 bases at J, leaving 4 bases unmatched. This CDR3 spans 14 amino acids. The CDR3 sequence is CASSFSGGAETQYF. The CDR3 coding sequence is TGCGCCAGCAGCTTTTCAGGGGGCGCAGAGACCCAGTACTTC.

V gene TRBV5-1 combines with J gene TRBJ1-2; TRBD1 aligns across 8 bases. V dropped 5 bases and J dropped 0; count of bases not matched to a gene: 6. The CDR3 loop spans 15 amino acids. CDR1 and CDR2 (germline): SGHRS, YFSETQ. The CDR3 nucleotides read TGCGCCAGCAGAGTAGGACAGGGATCTAACTATGGCTACACCTTC. As protein: CASRVGQGSNYGYTF.

This chain connects TRBV19 to TRBJ2-1; D gene unclear. The length of the CDR3 is 14 residues. CDR1 LNHDA and CDR2 SQIVND come from the germline V gene (reference sequence). V was shortened by 1 base and J by 5 bases, with 9 bases between the two germline ends. For the CDR3, the DNA is TGTGCCAGTAGTATAGTCGGCCTAAACAATGAGCAGTTCTTC. It yields the protein CASSIVGLNNEQFF.

This clone was picked up a small number of times. The chain employs TRBV6-5 and TRBJ2-2, with D possibly TRBD2 on 5 matching bases. V lost 4 bases, J lost 7 bases, and 16 bases lay in between. CDR1 is MNHEY, CDR2 SVGAGI, per germline. The CDR3 spans 15 residues. The CDR3 sequence: CASSFQTTFIGELFF. DNA for the CDR3: TGTGCCAGCAGTTTTCAGACTACCTTCATCGGGGAGCTGTTTTTT.

The chain links TRBV10-3 to TRBJ1-1; tentative D call: TRBD1 (5 bases). This CDR3 is 14 amino acids long. Trimming cost V 10 bases and J 0 bases, with 15 bases left between them. Germline values: CDR1 ENHRY, CDR2 SYGVKD. CDR3 DNA sequence: TGTGCCACGAGATCGACAGAGCTGAACACTGAAGCTTTCTTT. Residues: CATRSTELNTEAFF.

Only a few counts were recorded for this clone. The chain uses TRBV5-4 and TRBJ1-1; tentative D call: TRBD1 (5 bases). Per the germline V gene, CDR1 is SGHNT and CDR2 is YYREEE (reference sequence). The CDR3 is made up of 15 amino acids. V lost 3 bases and J lost 0, with 12 bases in between. This CDR3 is CASSSGGWLNTEAFF. Here the CDR3 DNA reads TGTGCCAGCAGCTCGGGGGGTTGGTTGAACACTGAAGCTTTCTTT.